This T cell receptor (beta chain) is drawn from a study of T cells in Graves' hyperthyroidism and ophthalmopathy. Findings of the study overall: Expanded thyroid clonotypes (above 0.001) were mostly also found in blood.

TCR beta CDR3 sequences were amplified from RNA transcripts. The study used the HTBI primer set for a first-round RT-PCR of the TCR CDR3. Using its own MiXCR run on the multiplex PCR reads, TCRdb lists one record per CDR3 protein. The data contain roughly 290,000 distinct CDR3 sequences, roughly 13% of them seen just once; the ten biggest clones take up 6.5% to 10%. This clonotype was seen repeatedly, ten times or more. Its specificity is not known. Newly diagnosed hyperthyroidism, duration under 2 months, in patients aged 18 to 65. Patients showing uncontrolled infection, other autoimmune disease, pregnancy or lactation were ineligible. J gave up 9 bases and V 6 bases, and 12 bases lay outside the gene matches. Germline-derived CDR1 and CDR2 are LNHDA and SQIVND (reference sequence). This CDR3 contains 14 residues.

This sequence originates from a woman aged 40 to 49 with Graves' hyperthyroidism. Source material: blood. The gene calls are TRBV19 and TRBJ1-2; 8 bases are shared with TRBD1. CDR3 region: CASSHGQGILSYTF. CDR3 sequence (DNA): TGTGCCAGTAGCCACGGACAGGGAATATTAAGCTACACCTTC.